The T cell receptor (beta chain) described here comes from a study of identical twins. The study's findings and limits: Because invariant MAIT and iNKT cells could be present, zero-insertion analyses could be partly confounded. Alpha sequences that were out-of-frame and twin-shared showed an excess of low generation probability. Conclusions rested on cross-sectional statistics rather than following the same donors.

This clonotype was counted between two and nine times. The antigen remains unidentified. TCRdb re-analysed the 5' RACE reads in MiXCR, keeping a single row per CDR3 protein. Counted here are about 220,000 distinct CDR3 sequences, 6% to 8.5% occurring once; the ten biggest clones make up approximately 5.4%. Germline CDR1 and CDR2: SEHNR and FQNEAQ (reference sequence). V was shortened by 5 bases and J by 2 bases, with 13 bases between the two germline ends. The CDR3 length is 14 residues. These data were likewise used in another study, on yellow fever vaccine responses in identical twins. That work adds: Reportedly, the T cell response mounted by twins to vaccine seemed partly convergent, partly personalized.

V gene TRBV7-9 combines with J gene TRBJ2-7; either TRBD1 or TRBD2 may supply D (5 bases each). Sample: CD8+ T cells sorted from blood. This TCR came from a young woman in good health. The CDR3 region is CASSPGTSTYEQYV. CDR3 DNA: TGTGCCAGCAGCCCAGGGACGTCTACCTACGAGCAGTACGTC.